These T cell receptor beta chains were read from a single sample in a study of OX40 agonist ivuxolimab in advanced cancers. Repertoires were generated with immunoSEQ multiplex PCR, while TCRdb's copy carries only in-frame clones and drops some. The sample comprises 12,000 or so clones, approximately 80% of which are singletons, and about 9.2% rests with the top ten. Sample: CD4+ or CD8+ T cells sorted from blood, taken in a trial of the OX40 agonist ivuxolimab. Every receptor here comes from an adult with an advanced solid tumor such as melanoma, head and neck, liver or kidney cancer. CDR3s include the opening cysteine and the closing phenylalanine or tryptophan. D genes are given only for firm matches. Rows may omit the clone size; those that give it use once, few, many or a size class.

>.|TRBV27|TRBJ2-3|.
CASSLSRPDTQYF
TGTGCCAGCAGTTTATCCCGCCCAGATACGCAGTATTTT
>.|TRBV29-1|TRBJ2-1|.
CSVGGGFEQFF
TGCAGCGTGGGTGGGGGGTTTGAGCAGTTCTTC
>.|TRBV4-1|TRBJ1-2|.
CASSPDSWDYGYTF
TGCGCCAGCAGCCCGGACAGTTGGGACTATGGCTACACCTTC
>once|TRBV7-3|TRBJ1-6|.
CASSPVSGEGSPLHF
TGTGCCAGCAGTCCAGTGTCGGGGGAGGGTTCACCCCTCCACTTT
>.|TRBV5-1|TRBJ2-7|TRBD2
CASSPRLAGESYEQYF
TGCGCCAGCAGCCCGCGACTAGCGGGGGAGTCCTACGAGCAGTACTTC
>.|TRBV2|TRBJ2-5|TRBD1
CASSDEDRGQETQYF
TGTGCCAGCAGTGATGAGGACAGGGGACAAGAGACCCAGTACTTC
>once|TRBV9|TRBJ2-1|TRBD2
CASSVGGGAPYNEQFF
TGTGCCAGCAGCGTAGGGGGAGGGGCGCCTTACAATGAGCAGTTCTTC
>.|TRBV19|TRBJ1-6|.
CASCQGRDYNSPLHF
TGTGCCAGTTGCCAGGGGCGAGACTATAATTCACCCCTCCACTTT
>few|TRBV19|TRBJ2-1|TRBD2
CASSIRLAGGPGNEQFF
TGTGCCAGTAGTATCAGGCTAGCGGGGGGGCCCGGAAATGAGCAGTTCTTC
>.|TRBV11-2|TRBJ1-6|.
CASTPSAPGWGASPLHF
TGTGCCAGCACCCCCTCGGCCCCGGGTTGGGGGGCTTCACCCCTCCACTTT
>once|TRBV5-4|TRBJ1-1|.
CASSLNSGEAFF
TGTGCCAGCAGCTTGAACTCCGGGGAAGCTTTCTTT
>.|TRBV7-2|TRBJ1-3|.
CASSPGWGSGNTIYF
TGTGCCAGCAGCCCAGGGTGGGGCTCTGGAAACACCATATATTTT
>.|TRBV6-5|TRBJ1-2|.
CASSLTPGQIYGYTF
TGTGCCAGCAGTTTGACACCGGGACAAATCTATGGCTACACCTTC
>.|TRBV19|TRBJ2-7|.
CASSIGGYSGYEQYF
TGTGCCAGTAGTATAGGAGGGTACTCGGGCTACGAGCAGTACTTC
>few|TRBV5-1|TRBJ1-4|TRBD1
CASSFRGRTNEKLFF
TGCGCCAGCAGCTTCAGGGGGCGTACTAATGAAAAACTGTTTTTT
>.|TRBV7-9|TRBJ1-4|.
CASSEATRDEKLFF
TGTGCCAGCAGCGAGGCCACCCGGGACGAAAAACTGTTTTTT
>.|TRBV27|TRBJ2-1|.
CASSLTGNFDEQFF
TGTGCCAGCAGTTTAACAGGGAACTTCGATGAGCAGTTCTTC
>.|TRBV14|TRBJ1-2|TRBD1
CASSETGTALVYGYTF
TGTGCCAGCAGCGAGACCGGGACAGCCCTCGTCTATGGCTACACCTTC
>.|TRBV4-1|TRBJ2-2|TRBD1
CASSPRTGTGNTGELFF
TGCGCCAGCAGCCCCCGGACTGGGACAGGGAACACCGGGGAGCTGTTTTTT
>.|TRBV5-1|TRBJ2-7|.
CASSPLEGTSYEQYF
TGCGCCAGCAGCCCCTTGGAGGGTACCTCCTACGAGCAGTACTTC
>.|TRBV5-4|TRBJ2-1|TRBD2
CASRASGGSNYNEQFF
TGTGCCAGCAGGGCTAGCGGGGGTTCCAACTACAATGAGCAGTTCTTC